The 32 T cell receptor beta chains reported below all come from one sample, sequenced in a study of breast tumors, draining lymph nodes, adjacent tissues. Breast cancer patients provided tissue from their axillary draining lymph nodes. TCRdb ran MiXCR on the multiplex PCR reads and lists one entry per CDR3 protein. Counted here are 180,000 or so distinct CDR3 sequences, 31% occurring once; the ten biggest clones make up 4% to 5.5%. Sequenced material: axillary lymph node tissue. These receptors were obtained from a female donor with breast cancer. Some clones in this sample may be carry-over from other donors' samples.

Ten or more counts support this clonotype. The V call is TRBV20-1, the J call TRBJ2-5; TRBD2 is a possible D gene (5 bases). V lost 5 bases and J lost 7, with 23 bases in between. CDR3 length: 15 residues. The germline V gene encodes CDR1 DFQATT and CDR2 SNEGSKA (reference sequence). The CDR3 DNA follows: TGCAGTGCTGTTGCCCCCGCCCCCCCCGGAGGGACCCAGTACTTC. This gives the protein CSAVAPAPPGGTQYF.

The rearrangement joins TRBV2 to TRBJ2-7; no clear D. V was cut by 3 bases and J by 0 bases, with 21 bases left in between. This CDR3 spans 18 amino acids. The germline CDR1 and CDR2 sequences are SNHLY and FYNNEI. The CDR3 nucleotides are TGTGCCAGCAGTGACCTAGTCATGACGGGCCCCTTCTCCTACGAGCAGTACTTC. It is translated as CASSDLVMTGPFSYEQYF.

Ten or more counts support this clonotype. This rearrangement joins TRBV19 to TRBJ1-5, with no clear D. The CDR3 totals 16 residues. Germline CDR1 LNHDA, CDR2 SQIVND (reference sequence). Trimming cost V 5 bases and J 6 bases, with 20 bases left between them. DNA of the CDR3: TGTGCCAGTAGTCCCACCCGCACGGGTCTGTCTCAGCCCCAGCATTTT. This translates into CASSPTRTGLSQPQHF. The full variable domain, rest sourced from reference TRBV19 and TRBJ1-5, is DGGITQSPKYLFRKEGQNVTLSCEQNLNHDAMYWYRQDPGQGLRLIYYSQIVNDFQKGDIAEGYSVSREKKESFPLTVTSAQKNPTAFYLCASSPTRTGLSQPQHFGDGTRLSIL.

This clonotype was found many times. The V and J genes are TRBV20-1 and TRBJ2-3; unclear D gene. Germline V CDR1 and CDR2: DFQATT, SNEGSKA (reference sequence). With 6 bases removed from V and 4 bases from J, the gap between germline ends came to 14 bases. The CDR3 extends over 13 amino acids. The CDR3 DNA is TGCAGTGCCCTTGGACCAGACGCAGATACGCAGTATTTT. Protein sequence: CSALGPDADTQYF.

This clonotype was seen ten or more times. The chain couples TRBV11-2 to TRBJ2-1; 9 bases agree with TRBD2. Germline CDR1 is SGHAT and CDR2 is FQNNGV. The CDR3 covers 18 residues. Trimming cost V 1 base and J 0 bases; bases outside gene matches: 7. The CDR3 spells CASSLAGLAMSSYNEQFF. The CDR3 nucleotides read TGTGCCAGCAGCTTAGCAGGACTAGCGATGAGCTCCTACAATGAGCAGTTCTTC.

Ten or more counts support this clonotype. The V gene is TRBV2, the J gene TRBJ2-1, with TRBD1 matching over 7 bases. The CDR3 has 15 amino acids. After removal of 6 bases from V and 8 bases from J, the junction contained 13 bases not matched to a gene. The germline V gene has CDR1 SNHLY and CDR2 FYNNEI. CDR3 sequence: CASRPRQGFPDEQFF. For the CDR3, the DNA is TGTGCCAGCAGACCGAGACAGGGATTCCCTGATGAGCAGTTCTTC.

Only a few counts were recorded for this clonotype. The chain employs TRBV30 and TRBJ2-3, with 7 bases aligning to TRBD1. The ends lost 2 bases at V and 5 bases at J; junction bases unmatched: 7. Germline V gives CDR1 GTSNPN, CDR2 SVGIG (reference sequence). CDR3 length: 14 residues. The CDR3 region has the DNA TGTGCCTGGAGTAGGCAGGGGGTAATAGATACGCAGTATTTT. This encodes CAWSRQGVIDTQYF.

This clonotype was observed at least ten times. The gene calls are TRBV5-4 and TRBJ1-3; 9 bases are a match to TRBD1. Germline assignment: CDR1 SGHNT and CDR2 YYREEE (reference sequence). With 4 bases clipped from V and 0 bases from J, the junction kept 2 bases outside the gene matches. The CDR3 extends over 15 amino acids. For the CDR3, the DNA is TGTGCCAGCAGCCCGACAGGGGGCTCTGGAAACACCATATATTTT. Amino acids: CASSPTGGSGNTIYF.

This clonotype was picked up many times. The chain couples TRBV5-4 to TRBJ2-1; D may be TRBD2 (6 bases). V was shortened by 3 bases and J by 7 bases, with 14 bases between the two germline ends. The CDR3 sequence is 14 residues long. The germline gives CDR1 SGHNT, CDR2 YYREEE (reference sequence). The CDR3 protein is CASSSGTLPNEQFF. CDR3 in DNA: TGTGCCAGCAGCTCAGGGACTCTCCCGAATGAGCAGTTCTTC.

This clonotype occurred many times. This chain uses TRBV3-1 with TRBJ1-2; 7 bases fit TRBD1. Germline loops: CDR1 LGHDT, CDR2 YNNKEL (reference sequence). The trim removed 9 bases at V and 3 bases at J, leaving 7 bases unmatched. The CDR3 covers 13 residues. CDR3 residues: CASRQGGDYGYTF. The CDR3 DNA reads TGTGCCAGTCGACAGGGAGGGGACTATGGCTACACCTTC.

V and J are TRBV11-3 and TRBJ2-5; D possibly uses TRBD1 or TRBD2 (7 bases each). The V gene lost 5 bases and the J gene lost 5 bases, with 18 bases spanning the gap. The CDR3 is made up of 15 amino acids. Germline-derived CDR1 and CDR2 are SGHNT and YENEEA. DNA for the CDR3: TGTGCCAGCAGCAATAGCAGGGGGGGGTGGGAGACCCAGTACTTC. Amino acid sequence: CASSNSRGGWETQYF.

Many counts were recorded for this clonotype. This chain uses TRBV7-9 with TRBJ2-4; 9 positions match TRBD2. Trimming cost V 4 bases and J 8 bases; bases outside gene matches: 12. The CDR3 runs 16 residues. The germline CDR1 and CDR2 sequences are SEHNR and FQNEAQ (reference sequence). CDR3 bases: TGTGCCAGCAGCTACAGCTCTGCGGGGGGGCCTTACATTCAGTACTTC. It encodes CASSYSSAGGPYIQYF.

This clonotype was counted ten times or more. The DNA of the CDR3 is TGCGCCAGCAGCCAAGAAGCGGAGCTTACTAACGACATTCAGTACTTC. It encodes CASSQEAELTNDIQYF. This sequence joins TRBV4-1 and TRBJ2-4, with TRBD2 as a possible D gene (5 bases). Germline CDR1 reads MGHRA; CDR2 reads YSYEKL. The V gene lost 0 bases and the J gene lost 8 bases, with 17 bases spanning the gap. There are 16 residues in the CDR3.

In its sample, this clonotype was seen many times. This chain connects TRBV2 to TRBJ1-2; D unclear. The CDR3 length is 11 residues. V dropped 10 bases and J dropped 1 base, with 7 bases sitting between them. CDR1 and CDR2 (germline): SNHLY, FYNNEI. The CDR3 bases are TGTGCCACCAGAAGTAACTATGGCTACACCTTC. Its protein is CATRSNYGYTF.

V and J are TRBV20-1 and TRBJ1-1; D is unresolved. The germline gives CDR1 DFQATT, CDR2 SNEGSKA (reference sequence). The CDR3 contains 14 residues. The V and J ends lost 0 bases and 1 base respectively, with 9 bases between them. Here the CDR3 DNA reads TGCAGTGCTAGAGAAATTCGGGCGAACACTGAAGCTTTCTTT. Translating gives CSAREIRANTEAFF.

This clonotype has a count of ten or more. The V gene is TRBV2, the J gene TRBJ1-3, with 9 bases identical to TRBD1. The CDR3 is 15 residues long. CDR1 is SNHLY, CDR2 FYNNEI, per germline. Germline trimming cut 6 bases from V and 4 bases from J; bases unmatched to any gene: 7. The CDR3 bases are TGTGCCAGCAGATTACAGGGGGCTTCGGGAAACACCATATATTTT. Protein product: CASRLQGASGNTIYF.

Written as DNA, the CDR3 is TGTGCTAGTGGTTTCCCCATCTGCTGGGACTCCACCTCCTACGAGCAGTACTTC. Translation: CASGFPICWDSTSYEQYF. The genes are TRBV12-5 and TRBJ2-7; maybe TRBD2 (6 bases). Germline lookup yields CDR1 LGHNT and CDR2 FRNRAP. This CDR3 has 18 amino acids. V lost 3 bases to trimming and J lost 0 bases, with 21 bases between them.

This clonotype was detected many times. J is TRBJ1-5 and V is TRBV29-1; D perhaps matches TRBD1 (5 bases). V gave up 6 bases and J gave up 8 bases, with 17 bases separating them. The CDR3 runs 13 residues. Germline V gives CDR1 SQVTM, CDR2 ANQGSEA. The CDR3 reads CSVAVGLGEPQHF. CDR3 bases: TGCAGCGTCGCAGTCGGGTTGGGGGAGCCCCAGCATTTT. Using reference TRBV29-1 and TRBJ1-5 for the parts outside the CDR3, the full variable domain is SAVISQKPSRDICQRGTSLTIQCQVDSQVTMMFWYRQQPGQSLTLIATANQGSEATYESGFVIDKFPISRPNLTFSTLTVSNMSPEDSSIYLCSVAVGLGEPQHFGDGTRLSIL.

This clonotype has a handful of counts. This chain joins TRBV11-2 and TRBJ1-3, with D maybe TRBD1 (5 bases). The germline V gene encodes CDR1 SGHAT and CDR2 FQNNGV. The CDR3 has 16 residues. The V end lost 1 base, the J end lost 2 bases, and 12 bases lay between the germline ends. The CDR3, as DNA: TGTGCCAGCAGCTTAGCGGGGGTAGGAACTGGAAACACCATATATTTT. Its translation: CASSLAGVGTGNTIYF. Full variable domain (missing parts from reference TRBV11-2 and TRBJ1-3): EAGVAQSPRYKIIEKRQSVAFWCNPISGHATLYWYQQILGQGPKLLIQFQNNGVVDDSQLPKDRFSAERLKGVDSTLKIQPAKLEDSAVYLCASSLAGVGTGNTIYFGEGSWLTVV.

This clonotype has at least ten counts. One end of the junction is discordant with germline, which a read error may explain. CDR3 DNA: TGTGCTAGCAGCTCCAACCCGTCGGGGGAAGAGACCCAGTACTTC. It is translated as CASSSNPSGEETQYF. The chain recombines TRBV7-7 with TRBJ2-5; weak D call: TRBD2 (6 bases). The CDR3 covers 15 residues. CDR1 and CDR2 (germline): SSHAT, FNYEAQ (reference sequence).

This clonotype has just a few counts. Being one base from a much bigger clone, this may be a read error. The V and J genes are TRBV19 and TRBJ2-5; D might be TRBD1 (6 bases). Germline V CDR1 and CDR2: LNHDA, SQIVND (reference sequence). V was cut by 3 bases and J by 4 bases, with 9 bases left in between. This CDR3 spans 13 amino acids. For the CDR3, the DNA is TGTGCCAGTAGTATGGCAGGGGTAGAGACCCAGTACTTC. Translated: CASSMAGVETQYF.

A remark on this clonotype: This may come from a read error, since a much larger clone is one base off. The V call is TRBV6-1, the J call TRBJ2-3, with D possibly matching TRBD1 (6 bases). Trimming took 6 bases from V and 3 from J, leaving 13 bases between them. CDR3 length: 14 residues. The germline V gene has CDR1 MNHNS and CDR2 SASEGT. As DNA, the CDR3 is TGTGCCAGCAGATGGGGTAGGGGGACAGATACGCAGTATTTT. Amino acid sequence: CASRWGRGTDTQYF.

Many counts were recorded for this clonotype. This chain uses TRBV7-3 with TRBJ2-3, with D hard to call. V lost 4 bases, J lost 2 bases, and 10 bases lay in between. Germline-derived CDR1 and CDR2 are SGHTA and FQGTGA. CDR3 size: 14 residues. This CDR3 reads CASSSDGNTDTQYF. The CDR3 DNA reads as TGTGCCAGCAGCTCGGACGGAAACACAGATACGCAGTATTTT.

In this sample, this clonotype turned up a few times. The chain uses TRBV12-5 and TRBJ2-2, with 9 bases that match TRBD1. The CDR3 has 18 residues. J gave up 1 base and V 3 bases, and 9 bases lay outside the gene matches. CDR1 is LGHNT and CDR2 is FRNRAP in the germline V gene. Written as DNA, the CDR3 is TGTGCTAGTGGTTTCTTCCCTCCGACAGGGGGGAACACCGGGGAGCTGTTTTTT. Its protein is CASGFFPPTGGNTGELFF. The full variable domain, in which reference TRBV12-5 and TRBJ2-2 provide the parts outside the CDR3, is DARVTQTPRHKVTEMGQEVTMRCQPILGHNTVFWYRQTMMQGLELLAYFRNRAPLDDSGMPKDRFSAEMPDATLATLKIQPSEPRDSAVYFCASGFFPPTGGNTGELFFGEGSRLTVL.

This clonotype occurred many times. The junction differs from germline at one of its ends, possibly a read error. The chain is built from TRBV7-9 and TRBJ2-5; 9 bases are shared with TRBD2. Per germline, CDR1 SEHNR and CDR2 FQNEAQ (reference sequence). The CDR3 consists of 15 residues. The CDR3 is CASNPGVAGEETQHF. The CDR3 DNA follows: TGTGCCAGCAACCCGGGCGTAGCGGGAGAAGAGACCCAGCACTTC.

This clonotype was observed many times. Relative to the germline gene, one junction end is altered; a read error may explain this. The chain carries TRBV6-6 and TRBJ2-7, with TRBD2 matching over 7 bases. Germline CDR1 and CDR2: MNHNY and SVGAGI (reference sequence). The CDR3 has 14 amino acids. The CDR3 region is CASSHSWAGVEQYF. CDR3 in DNA: TGTGCCAGCAGTCACTCGTGGGCGGGAGTCGAGCAGTACTTC.

In this sample, this clonotype turned up a few times. CDR3 in DNA: TGTGCCAGCAGCCCCCACACTCGGGGTAACACTGAAGCTTTCTTT. This sequence encodes CASSPHTRGNTEAFF. The chain uses TRBV9 and TRBJ1-1; D gene uncertain. The CDR3 sequence is 15 residues long. V was cut by 4 bases and J by 2 bases, with 15 bases left in between. Looked up from germline, CDR1 is SGDLS and CDR2 is YYNGEE. Full variable domain (outside the CDR3, taken from reference TRBV9 and TRBJ1-1): DSGVTQTPKHLITATGQRVTLRCSPRSGDLSVYWYQQSLDQGLQFLIQYYNGEERAKGNILERFSAQQFPDLHSELNLSSLELGDSALYFCASSPHTRGNTEAFFGQGTRLTVV.

This clonotype was counted at least ten times. CDR3 nucleotides: TGTGCCATCAGTGAAGGAAGGACAGGTGCCGATGTTGGCTACACCTTC. Translation gives CAISEGRTGADVGYTF. The chain uses TRBV10-3 and TRBJ1-2; 7 bases line up with TRBD1. Germline trimming cut 3 bases from V and 7 bases from J; bases unmatched to any gene: 14. Germline V gives CDR1 ENHRY, CDR2 SYGVKD. This CDR3 spans 16 amino acids.

This clonotype showed up many times. The chain carries TRBV20-1 and TRBJ2-7; D not resolved. This CDR3 is 14 amino acids long. The germline V and J ends were trimmed by 0 bases and 2 bases, with 11 bases remaining between them. Germline assignment: CDR1 DFQATT and CDR2 SNEGSKA (reference sequence). The DNA of the CDR3 is TGCAGTGCTAGAGATACCGGGCTGGCCTACGAGCAGTACTTC. The encoded protein is CSARDTGLAYEQYF.

This clonotype is a singleton in its sample. J is TRBJ2-2 and V is TRBV7-8; a weak D match, TRBD1 (5 bases). The V gene's germline CDR1 is SGHVS and CDR2 FQNEAQ. This CDR3 is built from 20 residues. Trimming left V 4 bases short and J 0 bases short, with 24 bases between. CDR3 in DNA: TGTGCCAGCAGCTATCGATCGGGTCCCCAGGGCTGTGCGAACACCGGGGAGCTGTTTTTT. This codes for CASSYRSGPQGCANTGELFF. The variable domain in full, with the rest retrieved from reference TRBV7-8 and TRBJ2-2, is GAGVSQSPRYKVAKRGQDVALRCDPISGHVSLFWYQQALGQGPEFLTYFQNEAQLDKSGLPSDRFFAERPEGSVSTLKIQRTQQEDSAVYLCASSYRSGPQGCANTGELFFGEGSRLTVL.

The rearrangement uses TRBV19 and TRBJ2-7; 10 positions agree with TRBD2. In germline, CDR1 is LNHDA, CDR2 SQIVND (reference sequence). Losses at the gene ends were 6 bases for V and 0 bases for J; bases not matched to a gene: 11. The CDR3 covers 17 residues. The CDR3 loop reads CASSKQTSGLSSYEQYF. CDR3 in DNA: TGTGCCAGTAGCAAGCAGACTAGCGGGTTGAGCTCCTACGAGCAGTACTTC. Full variable domain (outside the CDR3, taken from reference TRBV19 and TRBJ2-7): DGGITQSPKYLFRKEGQNVTLSCEQNLNHDAMYWYRQDPGQGLRLIYYSQIVNDFQKGDIAEGYSVSREKKESFPLTVTSAQKNPTAFYLCASSKQTSGLSSYEQYFGPGTRLTVT.

This clonotype has only a few counts. The genes are TRBV10-1 and TRBJ2-3, with 7 positions matching TRBD1. Looked up from germline, CDR1 is WNHNN and CDR2 is SYGVQD (reference sequence). J was trimmed by 7 bases and V by 2 bases; bases with no gene match: 9. This CDR3 region has 15 residues. The CDR3 sequence is CASSEGLTGEYTQYF. The CDR3 DNA is TGCGCCAGCAGTGAGGGGTTAACAGGGGAATATACGCAGTATTTT.